The rows below give T cell receptor beta chains drawn from one sample of a study of shared clonotypes between healthy human individuals. The table came from immunoSEQ multiplex PCR; TCRdb's copy has only in-frame clones and leaves some out. This table has about 2,200,000 clones, more than 85% appearing once. What was sequenced was naive CD8+ T cells from PBMCs. The receptors come from a man between 18 and 35 years old in good health. Some clones in this sample may be carry-over from other donors' samples. The CDR3 runs from the conserved cysteine through the conserved F or W. A D gene is named only where the DNA matches it firmly. The size entry is marked missing in some rows and otherwise reads once, few, many or a size class.

J,V,size,D,CDR3,DNA
TRBJ1-2,TRBV28,NA,TRBD1,CASRPGTEDYGYTF,TGTGCCAGCAGACCTGGGACAGAAGACTATGGCTACACCTTC
TRBJ2-2,TRBV19,NA,NA,CASRWDANTGELFF,TGTGCCAGTAGGTGGGACGCAAACACCGGGGAGCTGTTTTTT
TRBJ2-3,TRBV10-3,NA,NA,CAISEGVGSDTQYF,TGTGCCATCAGTGAAGGGGTCGGCTCTGATACGCAGTATTTT
TRBJ2-1,TRBV29-1,NA,NA,CSVRGTGKYNEQFF,TGCAGCGTTCGTGGGACGGGTAAATACAATGAGCAGTTCTTC
TRBJ2-7,TRBV18,NA,TRBD1,CASSPTDRAYEQYF,TGTGCCAGCTCACCTACCGACAGGGCCTACGAGCAGTACTTC
TRBJ2-2,TRBV2,once,NA,CASSGGGDTGELFF,TGTGCCAGCAGTGGAGGCGGTGACACCGGGGAGCTGTTTTTT
TRBJ1-1,TRBV7-6,few,TRBD1,CASSTKDRVVAFF,TGTGCCAGCAGCACCAAGGACAGGGTTGTAGCTTTCTTT
TRBJ1-1,TRBV9,NA,TRBD1,CASSVGTGGNTEAFF,TGTGCCAGCAGCGTAGGGACAGGGGGCAACACTGAAGCTTTCTTT
TRBJ1-5,TRBV19,NA,NA,CASSIAGTSPQHF,TGTGCCAGTAGTATCGCGGGGACAAGCCCCCAGCATTTT
TRBJ2-1,TRBV7-6,NA,NA,CASSLKVAAAYDNEQFF,TGTGCCAGCAGCTTAAAAGTAGCAGCCGCTTATGACAATGAGCAGTTCTTC
TRBJ2-2,TRBV14,NA,NA,CASSPSEGNTGELFF,TGTGCCAGCAGCCCTTCTGAGGGGAACACCGGGGAGCTGTTTTTT
TRBJ1-5,TRBV11-2,NA,NA,CASSLGPRITSNQPQHF,TGTGCCAGCAGCTTAGGGCCCCGGATTACTAGCAATCAGCCCCAGCATTTT
TRBJ2-1,TRBV6-5,once,TRBD2,CASRLAGGYNEQFF,TGTGCCAGCAGACTAGCGGGAGGCTACAATGAGCAGTTCTTC
TRBJ2-7,TRBV27,once,NA,CASSVQGGEQYF,TGTGCCAGCAGTGTGCAGGGGGGCGAGCAGTACTTC
TRBJ2-7,TRBV7-8,NA,TRBD2,CASSLAPGGSYEQYF,TGTGCCAGCAGCTTAGCTCCGGGGGGATCCTACGAGCAGTACTTC
TRBJ1-2,TRBV28,NA,TRBD1,CASSPRLTGLGYTF,TGTGCCAGCAGTCCCCGTTTGACAGGGCTAGGCTACACCTTC
TRBJ2-1,TRBV7-2,NA,TRBD2,CASSFLREGDEQFF,TGTGCCAGCAGCTTCTTACGGGAGGGCGATGAGCAGTTCTTC
TRBJ2-7,TRBV10-3,NA,NA,CAISDPGSGRHTPYEQYF,TGTGCCATCAGTGACCCGGGTTCTGGCAGGCATACTCCCTACGAGCAGTACTTC
TRBJ1-1,TRBV28,NA,NA,CASSTGGENTEAFF,TGTGCCAGCAGTACCGGGGGGGAGAACACTGAAGCTTTCTTT
TRBJ2-3,TRBV29-1,NA,NA,CSVVAGAAYF,TGCAGCGTTGTCGCAGGGGCCGCGTATTTT
TRBJ1-2,TRBV7-9,NA,TRBD1,CASSPQDRNYGYTF,TGTGCCAGCAGCCCACAGGACAGGAACTATGGCTACACCTTC
TRBJ1-1,TRBV7-6,NA,NA,CASSPTPGNTEAFF,TGTGCCAGCAGCCCCACACCAGGGAACACTGAAGCTTTCTTT
TRBJ1-4,TRBV6-6,NA,NA,CASRSLSEKLFF,TGTGCCAGCAGGAGCCTCAGTGAAAAACTGTTTTTT
TRBJ2-7,TRBV7-2,NA,TRBD2,CASSSAGLAGDEQYF,TGTGCCAGCAGCTCAGCAGGCCTAGCGGGAGACGAGCAGTACTTC
TRBJ1-4,TRBV6-5,once,NA,CASSSPTGEKLFF,TGTGCCAGCAGTTCCCCCACGGGGGAAAAACTGTTTTTT
TRBJ2-7,TRBV7-9,NA,NA,CASLNSYEQYF,TGTGCCAGCCTAAACTCCTACGAGCAGTACTTC
TRBJ2-5,TRBV6-1,NA,NA,CASSEFLGGETQYF,TGTGCCAGCAGTGAATTCTTAGGTGGGGAGACCCAGTACTTC
TRBJ2-7,TRBV2,NA,NA,CASRAGYEQYF,TGTGCCAGCAGAGCGGGCTACGAGCAGTACTTC
TRBJ2-3,TRBV11-2,NA,NA,CASAHTTWSTDTQYF,TGTGCCAGCGCCCATACTACCTGGAGCACAGATACGCAGTATTTT
TRBJ1-1,TRBV7-9,NA,NA,CASSPTGTEAFF,TGTGCCAGCAGCCCTACAGGCACTGAAGCTTTCTTT
TRBJ1-2,TRBV7-9,NA,NA,CASSSRGGRMGGGYTF,TGTGCCAGCAGCTCCCGGGGGGGCCGCATGGGAGGCGGCTACACCTTC
TRBJ2-7,TRBV5-1,NA,TRBD1,CASSQGQGAYEQYF,TGCGCCAGCAGCCAGGGACAGGGGGCCTACGAGCAGTACTTC
TRBJ2-3,TRBV7-9,NA,NA,CASRAYSTDTQYF,TGTGCCAGCAGGGCCTACAGCACAGATACGCAGTATTTT
TRBJ2-3,TRBV6-4,NA,NA,CASSDSGYTQYF,TGTGCCAGCAGTGACTCCGGGTATACGCAGTATTTT
TRBJ2-7,TRBV5-4,NA,TRBD1,CASSPGQGAEQYF,TGTGCCAGCAGCCCGGGACAGGGGGCCGAGCAGTACTTC
TRBJ2-1,TRBV28,NA,NA,CASSLRAGYNEQFF,TGTGCCAGCAGTTTAAGAGCAGGTTACAATGAGCAGTTCTTC
TRBJ2-7,TRBV2,NA,NA,CASSGGYEQYF,TGTGCCAGCAGTGGAGGCTACGAGCAGTACTTC
TRBJ2-1,TRBV28,NA,NA,CASSQLTYNEQFF,TGTGCCAGCAGTCAACTTACCTACAATGAGCAGTTCTTC
TRBJ2-5,TRBV9,NA,TRBD1,CASSERTGGRETQYF,TGTGCCAGCAGTGAGAGGACAGGGGGCAGAGAGACCCAGTACTTC
TRBJ2-7,TRBV29-1,NA,TRBD2,CSVAAGQFYEQYF,TGCAGCGTTGCAGCGGGGCAGTTTTACGAGCAGTACTTC
TRBJ1-1,TRBV7-9,NA,TRBD1,CASSPGPGGDTEAFF,TGTGCCAGCAGCCCGGGACCAGGGGGGGACACTGAAGCTTTCTTT
TRBJ2-2,TRBV5-1,NA,TRBD2,CASSPSGGRATGELFF,TGCGCCAGCAGCCCTTCGGGCGGGAGGGCCACCGGGGAGCTGTTTTTT
TRBJ1-3,TRBV21-1,NA,NA,CASSKVGEGSSGNTIYF,NA
TRBJ2-7,TRBV30,NA,NA,CAWTKRGRYEQYF,TGTGCCTGGACTAAACGGGGCCGCTACGAGCAGTACTTC
TRBJ2-1,TRBV29-1,NA,NA,CSVHRAVGFRNEQFF,TGCAGCGTCCACCGCGCGGTAGGGTTTCGCAATGAGCAGTTCTTC
TRBJ2-5,TRBV13,NA,TRBD1,CASSRRDRGQETQYF,TGTGCCAGCAGCCGCCGGGACAGGGGGCAAGAGACCCAGTACTTC
TRBJ2-6,TRBV4-3,once,NA,CASSQDLLVGSSGANVLTF,TGCGCCAGCAGCCAAGATCTCCTGGTCGGTTCCTCTGGGGCCAACGTCCTGACTTTC
TRBJ1-2,TRBV29-1,NA,NA,CSSNGGGLYGYTF,TGCAGCTCGAACGGAGGGGGGCTCTATGGCTACACCTTC
TRBJ2-7,TRBV4-3,NA,NA,CASSRLYGAYDEQYF,TGCGCCAGCAGCCGCCTTTATGGGGCTTACGACGAGCAGTACTTC
TRBJ1-2,TRBV5-4,NA,NA,CASSLAPGAGYTF,TGTGCCAGCAGCTTGGCGCCAGGCGCTGGCTACACCTTC
TRBJ2-7,TRBV27,NA,NA,CASSFGGSARYEQYF,TGTGCCAGCAGTTTTGGAGGGTCGGCTCGCTACGAGCAGTACTTC
TRBJ2-1,TRBV4-2,NA,NA,CASSQESGTTTVRNEQFF,TGTGCCAGCAGCCAAGAATCTGGGACCACGACAGTACGCAATGAGCAGTTCTTC
TRBJ2-7,TRBV7-2,NA,TRBD2,CASSLGLAAPYEQYF,TGTGCCAGCAGCCTGGGACTAGCGGCCCCCTACGAGCAGTACTTC
TRBJ2-2,TRBV29-1,NA,NA,CSVVSGVTGELFF,TGCAGCGTTGTTTCCGGGGTCACCGGGGAGCTGTTTTTT
TRBJ1-3,TRBV7-9,NA,NA,CASSLSGNTIYF,TGTGCCAGCAGCTTAAGTGGAAACACCATATATTTT
TRBJ2-5,TRBV28,NA,NA,CHRGGLIQETQYF,TGTCATAGGGGGGGGCTAATCCAAGAGACCCAGTACTTC